The 13 T cell receptor beta chains reported below all come from one sample, sequenced in a study of T cell responses to AZD1222 COVID-19 vaccine. The assay was immunoSEQ multiplex PCR, and TCRdb's table has in-frame clones only and misses some. The sample records tens of thousands of clones, roughly 89% being singletons. Sequences were derived from peripheral blood, sampled 28 days after the second AZD1222 dose. The receptors were gathered from an adult who received the AZD1222 COVID-19 vaccine.

The rearrangement uses TRBV6-6 and TRBJ1-1; D remains ambiguous. The CDR3 runs to 12 residues. CDR1 and CDR2 (germline): MNHNY, SVGAGI (reference sequence). Between the trimmed V and J ends, which lost 4 bases and 1 base, there was a span of 4 bases. CDR3 amino acids: CASSSTNTEAFF. CDR3 bases: TGTGCCAGCAGTTCTACGAACACTGAAGCTTTCTTT.

The rearrangement uses TRBV25-1 and TRBJ2-1; D unclear. The CDR3 is 13 residues long. V was trimmed by 6 bases and J by 0 bases, leaving 6 bases between them. Germline CDR1 and CDR2: MGHDK and SYGVNS. CDR3 coding DNA: TGTGCCAGCAGCGGATACTCCTACAATGAGCAGTTCTTC. The encoded protein is CASSGYSYNEQFF.

The chain is built from TRBV12-5 and TRBJ2-3, with a tentative D call TRBD1 (6 bases). The CDR3 spans 18 residues. Trimming pared 5 bases from V and 2 bases from J, leaving 23 bases between. CDR1 is LGHNT, CDR2 FRNRAP, per germline. CDR3 amino acids: CASGRLPDGGSHTDTQYF. In DNA, the CDR3 is TGTGCTAGTGGTCGCCTACCAGATGGGGGCTCTCACACAGATACGCAGTATTTT.

This clone was found once. The chain uses TRBV6-5 and TRBJ2-7, with 10 positions matching TRBD1. The CDR3 loop spans 15 amino acids. CDR1 is MNHEY and CDR2 is SVGAGI in the germline V gene. V was pared by 0 bases and J by 4 bases, with 3 bases of the junction left unmatched. CDR3 sequence: CASSYSTGGNYEQYF. The CDR3 bases are TGTGCCAGCAGTTACTCGACAGGGGGCAATTACGAGCAGTACTTC.

The genes are TRBV5-1 and TRBJ1-1, with D unclear. Germline CDR1 SGHRS, CDR2 YFSETQ. The CDR3 consists of 18 residues. V lost 4 bases to trimming and J lost 0 bases, with 22 bases between them. The CDR3 DNA follows: TGCGCCAGCAGCCTACAGATCCAAGGGCCCTACCTGAACACTGAAGCTTTCTTT. As protein: CASSLQIQGPYLNTEAFF.

In this sample, this clone turned up once. This chain joins TRBV7-2 and TRBJ2-1; TRBD2 matches at 8 bases. CDR1 is SGHTA, CDR2 FQGNSA, per germline. The ends lost 4 bases at V and 6 bases at J; junction bases unmatched: 5. The CDR3 runs 14 residues. CDR3 residues: CASSSGGGPNEQFF. CDR3 sequence (DNA): TGTGCCAGCAGCTCCGGCGGGGGGCCCAATGAGCAGTTCTTC.

The chain couples TRBV10-3 to TRBJ2-1; TRBD1 matches 9 bases. The CDR3 consists of 13 residues. Germline V gene sequence: CDR1 ENHRY, CDR2 SYGVKD. V lost 4 bases and J lost 7; bases outside the gene matches: 2. This chain's CDR3 is CAISGGQGNEQFF. CDR3 DNA sequence: TGTGCCATCAGTGGCGGACAGGGGAATGAGCAGTTCTTC.

This clone has just a few counts. The chain links TRBV15 to TRBJ2-7, with D unclear. The CDR3 contains 14 residues. Germline CDR1 reads LNHNV; CDR2 reads YYDKDF (reference sequence). V was trimmed by 5 bases and J by 2 bases, leaving 13 bases between them. In DNA, the CDR3 is TGTGCCACCAGCGTTCGGACGGGTACCTACGAGCAGTACTTC. It yields the protein CATSVRTGTYEQYF.

The chain recombines TRBV19 with TRBJ1-4; 7 bases are shared with TRBD1. V shed 6 bases and J 14 bases; nucleotides not matched to a gene: 12. CDR1 is LNHDA, CDR2 SQIVND, per germline (reference sequence). This CDR3 has 13 amino acids. The CDR3 sequence: CASRGTDRKVLFF. The CDR3 nucleotides read TGTGCCAGTAGGGGGACAGACAGGAAAGTTCTGTTTTTT. Combining the CDR3 with reference TRBV19 and TRBJ1-4 gives the whole variable domain DGGITQSPKYLFRKEGQNVTLSCEQNLNHDAMYWYRQDPGQGLRLIYYSQIVNDFQKGDIAEGYSVSREKKESFPLTVTSAQKNPTAFYLCASRGTDRKVLFFGSGTQLSVL.

This clone has just one count. The V and J genes are TRBV15 and TRBJ1-1; no clear D gene. CDR1 and CDR2 from the germline V gene are LNHNV and YYDKDF (reference sequence). With 1 base removed from V and 7 bases from J, the gap between germline ends came to 7 bases. This CDR3 comprises 12 residues. Here the CDR3 reads CATSRARGEAFF. DNA for the CDR3: TGTGCCACCAGCAGAGCCCGGGGTGAAGCTTTCTTT.

A remark on this clone: Other DNA sequences from this sample encode an identical CDR3 as well. V is TRBV9 and J is TRBJ2-5; the D call may be TRBD1 or TRBD2 (5 bases each). V was cut by 0 bases and J by 4 bases, with 10 bases left in between. CDR3 length: 14 amino acids. From germline, CDR1 is SGDLS and CDR2 YYNGEE. CDR3: CASSVVGAGETQYF. In nucleotides, the CDR3 is TGTGCCAGCAGCGTAGTCGGGGCTGGAGAGACCCAGTACTTC.

CDR3 nucleotide sequence: TGCGCCAGCACCCAACAGGAGAGGAGGCGGAACTATGGCTACACCTTC. This encodes CASTQQERRRNYGYTF. This chain joins TRBV23-1 and TRBJ1-2; D may be TRBD1 (5 bases). TRBV23-1 is treated as an ORF (open reading frame) with a function not yet certain. The V gene lost 7 bases and the J gene lost 2 bases, with 20 bases spanning the gap. CDR3 length: 16 amino acids.

V usage is TRBV6-5 and J usage is TRBJ2-7, with D possibly TRBD2 on 7 matching bases. CDR3 length: 14 residues. Trimming pared 6 bases from V and 5 bases from J, leaving 17 bases between. Germline V gene lookup returns CDR1 MNHEY and CDR2 SVGAGI. As DNA, the CDR3 is TGTGCCAGCAGCATACCGGGGGGCGGACACGAGCAGTACTTC. It translates to CASSIPGGGHEQYF.